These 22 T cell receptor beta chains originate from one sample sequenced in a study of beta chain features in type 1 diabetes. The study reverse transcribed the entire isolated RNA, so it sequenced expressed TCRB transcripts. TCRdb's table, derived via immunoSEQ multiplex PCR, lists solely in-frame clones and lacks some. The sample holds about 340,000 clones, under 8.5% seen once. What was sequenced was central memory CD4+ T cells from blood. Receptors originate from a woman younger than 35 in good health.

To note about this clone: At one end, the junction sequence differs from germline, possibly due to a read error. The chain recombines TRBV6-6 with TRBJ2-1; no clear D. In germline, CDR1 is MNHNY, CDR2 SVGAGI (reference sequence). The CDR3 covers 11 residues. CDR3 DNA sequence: TGTGCCAGCAGTTACTCTGCCGTCTGGCTCTTC. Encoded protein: CASSYSAVWLF.

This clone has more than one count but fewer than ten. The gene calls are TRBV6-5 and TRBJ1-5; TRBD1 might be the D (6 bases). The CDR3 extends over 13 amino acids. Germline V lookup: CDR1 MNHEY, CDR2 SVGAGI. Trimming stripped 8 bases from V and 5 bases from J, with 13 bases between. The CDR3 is CASRDNSDQPQHF. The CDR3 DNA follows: TGTGCCAGCCGGGACAATTCAGATCAGCCCCAGCATTTT.

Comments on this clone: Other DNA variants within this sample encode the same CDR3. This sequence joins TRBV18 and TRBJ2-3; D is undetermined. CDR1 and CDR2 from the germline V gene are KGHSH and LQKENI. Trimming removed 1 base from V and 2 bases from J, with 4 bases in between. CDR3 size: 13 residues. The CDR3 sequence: CASSPRDTDTQYF. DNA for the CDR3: TGTGCCAGCTCACCACGGGACACAGATACGCAGTATTTT.

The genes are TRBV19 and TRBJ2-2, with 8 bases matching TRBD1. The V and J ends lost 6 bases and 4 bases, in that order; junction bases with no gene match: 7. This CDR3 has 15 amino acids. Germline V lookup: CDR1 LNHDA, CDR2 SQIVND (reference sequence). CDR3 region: CASSSGQGSTGELFF. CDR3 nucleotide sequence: TGTGCCAGTAGCTCTGGACAGGGAAGCACCGGGGAGCTGTTTTTT.

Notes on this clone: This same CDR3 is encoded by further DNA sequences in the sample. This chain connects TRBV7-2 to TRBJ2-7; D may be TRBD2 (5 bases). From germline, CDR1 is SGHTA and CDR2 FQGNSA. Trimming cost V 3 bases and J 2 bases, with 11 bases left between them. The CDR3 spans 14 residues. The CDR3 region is CASSFSPGTYEQYF. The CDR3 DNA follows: TGTGCCAGCAGCTTTTCCCCCGGGACCTACGAGCAGTACTTC.

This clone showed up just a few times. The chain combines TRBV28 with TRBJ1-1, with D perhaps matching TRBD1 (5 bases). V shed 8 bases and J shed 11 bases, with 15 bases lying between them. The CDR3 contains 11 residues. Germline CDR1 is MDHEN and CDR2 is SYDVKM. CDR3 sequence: CASDGALGAFF. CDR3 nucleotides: TGTGCCAGCGACGGGGCCCTTGGTGCTTTCTTT.

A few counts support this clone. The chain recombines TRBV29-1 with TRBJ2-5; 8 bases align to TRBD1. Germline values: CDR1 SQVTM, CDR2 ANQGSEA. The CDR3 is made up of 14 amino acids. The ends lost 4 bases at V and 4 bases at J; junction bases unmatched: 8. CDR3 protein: CSVARRGLGETQYF. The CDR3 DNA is TGCAGCGTTGCCCGCAGGGGGCTGGGAGAGACCCAGTACTTC.

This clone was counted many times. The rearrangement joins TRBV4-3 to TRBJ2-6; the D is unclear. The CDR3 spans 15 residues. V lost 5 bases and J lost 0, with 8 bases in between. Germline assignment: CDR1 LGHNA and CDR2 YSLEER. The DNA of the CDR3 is TGCGCCAGCAGCGCCCATAACTCTGGGGCCAACGTCCTGACTTTC. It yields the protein CASSAHNSGANVLTF.

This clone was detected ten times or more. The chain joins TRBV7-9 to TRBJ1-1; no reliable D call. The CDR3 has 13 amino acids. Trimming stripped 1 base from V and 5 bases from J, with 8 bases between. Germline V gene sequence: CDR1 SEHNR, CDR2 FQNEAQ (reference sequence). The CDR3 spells CASSLVTETEAFF. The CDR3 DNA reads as TGTGCCAGCAGCTTAGTAACGGAAACTGAAGCTTTCTTT.

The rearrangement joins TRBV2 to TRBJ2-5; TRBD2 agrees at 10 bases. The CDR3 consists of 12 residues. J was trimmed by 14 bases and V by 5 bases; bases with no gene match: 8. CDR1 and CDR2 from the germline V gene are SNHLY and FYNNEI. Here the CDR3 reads CASSIRLAGEYF. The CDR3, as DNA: TGTGCCAGCAGTATCCGCCTAGCGGGAGAATACTTC.

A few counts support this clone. CDR3 in amino acids: CASSPGTNTGELFF. DNA for the CDR3: TGTGCCAGCAGCCCAGGAACAAACACCGGGGAGCTGTTTTTT. The V gene is TRBV7-2, the J gene TRBJ2-2; D is uncertain. This CDR3 comprises 14 residues. Trimming took 5 bases from V and 2 from J, leaving 9 bases between them. CDR1 is SGHTA, CDR2 FQGNSA, per germline.

In DNA form, the CDR3 reads TGTGCCAGCAGCTTGCATAGCGGGAGTAATGAGCAGTTCTTC. Protein product: CASSLHSGSNEQFF. The rearrangement joins TRBV11-3 to TRBJ2-1; TRBD2 matches 9 bases. The CDR3 spans 14 residues. After removal of 3 bases from V and 7 bases from J, the junction contained 4 bases not matched to a gene. Germline-derived CDR1 and CDR2 are SGHNT and YENEEA.

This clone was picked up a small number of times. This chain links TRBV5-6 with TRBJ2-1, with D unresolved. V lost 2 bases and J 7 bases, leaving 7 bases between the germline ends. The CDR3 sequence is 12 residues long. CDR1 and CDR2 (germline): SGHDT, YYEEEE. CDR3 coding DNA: TGTGCCAGCAGCTTCTCGGAAAATGAGCAGTTCTTC. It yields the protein CASSFSENEQFF.

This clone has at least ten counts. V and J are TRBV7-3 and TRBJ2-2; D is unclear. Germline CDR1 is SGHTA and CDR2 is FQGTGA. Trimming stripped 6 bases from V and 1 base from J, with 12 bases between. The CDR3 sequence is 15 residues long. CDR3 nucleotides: TGTGCCAGCAGTTTAGACGGCCAGAACACCGGGGAGCTGTTTTTT. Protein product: CASSLDGQNTGELFF.

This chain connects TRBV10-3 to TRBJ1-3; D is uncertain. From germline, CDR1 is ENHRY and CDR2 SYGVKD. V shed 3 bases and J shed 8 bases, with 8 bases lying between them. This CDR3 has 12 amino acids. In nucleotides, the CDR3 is TGTGCCATCAGTGATATTGGTTACACCATATATTTT. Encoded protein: CAISDIGYTIYF.

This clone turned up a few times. The CDR3 DNA follows: TGCGCCAGCAGCCAGGGGCCCCTCACCGGGGAGCTGTTTTTT. Translation gives CASSQGPLTGELFF. V is TRBV5-1 and J is TRBJ2-2, with a possible D match to TRBD1 (6 bases). Trimming shortened V by 4 bases and J by 4 bases, and 11 bases separated the two germline ends. In germline, CDR1 is SGHRS, CDR2 YFSETQ. CDR3 length: 14 residues.

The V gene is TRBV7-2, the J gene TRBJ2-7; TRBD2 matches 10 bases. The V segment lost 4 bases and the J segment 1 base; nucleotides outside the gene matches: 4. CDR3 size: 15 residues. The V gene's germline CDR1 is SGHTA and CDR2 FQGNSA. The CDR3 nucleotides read TGTGCCAGCAGCTCCGCTAGCGGGAGATCCTACGAGCAGTACTTC. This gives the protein CASSSASGRSYEQYF. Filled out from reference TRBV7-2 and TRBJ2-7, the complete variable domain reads GAGVSQSPSNKVTEKGKDVELRCDPISGHTALYWYRQSLGQGLEFLIYFQGNSAPDKSGLPSDRFSAERTGGSVSTLTIQRTQQEDSAVYLCASSSASGRSYEQYFGPGTRLTVT.

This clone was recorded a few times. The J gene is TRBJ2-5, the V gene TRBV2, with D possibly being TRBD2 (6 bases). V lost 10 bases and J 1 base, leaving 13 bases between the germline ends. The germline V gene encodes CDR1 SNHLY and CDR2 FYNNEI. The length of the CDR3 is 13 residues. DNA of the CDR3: TGTGCCAACGCACTAGCCCTCCAAGAGACCCAGTACTTC. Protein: CANALALQETQYF.

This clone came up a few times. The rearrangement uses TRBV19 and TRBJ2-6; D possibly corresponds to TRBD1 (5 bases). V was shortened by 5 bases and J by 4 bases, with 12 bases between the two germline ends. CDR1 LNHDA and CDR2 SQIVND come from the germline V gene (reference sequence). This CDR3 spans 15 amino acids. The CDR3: CASSDQGYGANVLTF. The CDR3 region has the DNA TGTGCCAGTAGTGATCAGGGCTACGGGGCCAACGTCCTGACTTTC.

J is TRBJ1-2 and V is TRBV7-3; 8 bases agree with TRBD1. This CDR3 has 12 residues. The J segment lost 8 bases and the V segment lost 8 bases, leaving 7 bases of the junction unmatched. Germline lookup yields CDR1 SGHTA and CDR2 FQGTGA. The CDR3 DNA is TGTGCCAGCGGTGCAGGGGGCATGGGCTACACCTTC. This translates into CASGAGGMGYTF.

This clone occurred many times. CDR3 sequence reads: CASSLNEQFF. CDR3 nucleotides: TGTGCCAGCTCACTCAATGAGCAGTTCTTC. The chain combines TRBV18 with TRBJ2-1, with no clear D. Germline CDR1 and CDR2: KGHSH and LQKENI. CDR3 length: 10 amino acids. Trimming took off 4 bases at V and 6 bases at J, with 1 base between the two ends. The whole variable domain, filled in from reference TRBV18 and TRBJ2-1, reads NAGVMQNPRHLVRRRGQEARLRCSPMKGHSHVYWYRQLPEEGLKFMVYLQKENIIDESGMPKERFSAEFPKEGPSILRIQQVVRGDSAAYFCASSLNEQFFGPGTRLTVL.

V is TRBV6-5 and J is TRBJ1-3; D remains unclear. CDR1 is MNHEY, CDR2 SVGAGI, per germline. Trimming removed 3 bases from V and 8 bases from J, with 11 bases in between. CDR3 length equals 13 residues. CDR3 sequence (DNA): TGTGCCAGCAGTTATCGGCGCGGGGACACCATATATTTT. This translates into CASSYRRGDTIYF.